Listed below are T cell receptor beta chains from one sample, sequenced in a study of blood T cell repertoires in COVID-19. Repertoires were generated with immunoSEQ multiplex PCR, while TCRdb's copy carries only in-frame clones and drops some. The sample shows a few hundred thousand clones, under 90% of them seen only once. The sample taken for sequencing was PBMCs or T cells enriched from blood (not recorded which). The receptors stem from a man aged 25 to 40 with acute COVID-19. CDR3s include the opening cysteine and the closing phenylalanine or tryptophan. Fields, in order: clone size, D gene, V gene, J gene, CDR3 protein, CDR3 DNA. The D gene is left open where the match is weak. A row's size may be missing; if present it is once, few, many or a size class.

once	NA	TRBV6-5	TRBJ1-1	CASSPHRFTEAFF	TGTGCCAGCAGTCCACATCGTTTCACTGAAGCTTTCTTT
NA	TRBD1	TRBV5-1	TRBJ1-2	CASSSGGGGDYGYTF	TGTGCCAGCAGCTCAGGGGGAGGAGGTGACTATGGCTACACCTTC
NA	NA	TRBV9	TRBJ2-3	CASSVGPSRTDTQYF	TGTGCCAGCAGCGTAGGCCCTAGTCGCACAGATACGCAGTATTTT
NA	NA	TRBV2	TRBJ2-5	CASAAESNPETQYF	TGTGCCAGCGCCGCCGAGTCGAACCCAGAGACCCAGTACTTC
NA	TRBD1	TRBV24-1	TRBJ2-2	CATSAETGPTGELFF	TGTGCCACCAGTGCCGAGACAGGGCCCACCGGGGAGCTGTTTTTT
NA	TRBD2	TRBV18	TRBJ2-4	CASSPPTSGRALAKNIQYF	TGTGCCAGCTCACCCCCGACTAGCGGGAGGGCCTTGGCCAAAAACATTCAGTACTTC
NA	TRBD1	TRBV18	TRBJ2-1	CASSLRDRGAYNEQFF	TGTGCCAGCTCCCTCCGGGACAGGGGGGCCTACAATGAGCAGTTCTTC
NA	TRBD1	TRBV6-5	TRBJ1-2	CATRQGAPAGYTF	TGTGCCACGAGACAGGGGGCGCCGGCTGGCTACACCTTC
NA	TRBD1	TRBV28	TRBJ2-5	CASRADRGYQETQYF	TGTGCCAGCAGGGCTGACAGGGGCTACCAAGAGACCCAGTACTTC
NA	NA	TRBV29-1	TRBJ1-1	CSVEIEENTEAFF	TGCAGCGTTGAAATTGAGGAGAACACTGAAGCTTTCTTT
NA	NA	TRBV11-2	TRBJ2-5	CASSLGLGGFLEETQYF	TGTGCCAGCAGCTTAGGACTAGGTGGGTTCCTGGAAGAGACCCAGTACTTC
NA	NA	TRBV28	TRBJ2-3	CASSSSPDTQYF	TGTGCCAGCAGTTCCAGTCCAGATACGCAGTATTTT
NA	NA	TRBV6-1	TRBJ1-5	CASSERPGAAQPQHF	TGTGCCAGCAGTGAAAGACCAGGGGCGGCTCAGCCCCAGCATTTT
NA	NA	TRBV24-1	TRBJ2-3	CATSDPGRTDTQYF	TGTGCCACCAGTGATCCTGGGCGCACAGATACGCAGTATTTT
NA	TRBD1	TRBV5-1	TRBJ2-2	CASSSGTANTGELFF	TGCGCCAGCAGCTCCGGGACAGCGAACACCGGGGAGCTGTTTTTT
NA	TRBD1	TRBV10-3	TRBJ1-1	CAISSPDKGASEAFF	TGTGCCATCAGTAGTCCAGACAAGGGGGCAAGTGAAGCTTTCTTT
once	NA	TRBV4-1	TRBJ1-2	CASSINSEALGYTF	TGCGCCAGCAGCATAAACTCCGAAGCGCTAGGCTACACCTTC
NA	NA	TRBV5-1	TRBJ1-1	CASSPQTSRVSTEAFF	TGTGCCAGCAGCCCACAAACCTCCAGGGTTTCCACTGAAGCTTTCTTT
NA	NA	TRBV24-1	TRBJ1-5	CATSLGGGQPQHF	TGTGCCACCAGTCTGGGGGGAGGTCAGCCCCAGCATTTT
once	NA	TRBV19	TRBJ2-2	CASSITPNAGELFF	TGTGCCAGTAGTATTACACCGAATGCCGGGGAGCTGTTTTTT
NA	NA	TRBV18	TRBJ1-1	CASSPLEARGRTEAFF	TGTGCCAGCTCACCACTAGAAGCCAGGGGCCGGACTGAAGCTTTCTTT
NA	TRBD1	TRBV9	TRBJ1-2	CASSGTGTGGNYGYTF	TGTGCCAGCAGCGGAACCGGGACAGGGGGAAACTATGGCTACACCTTC
NA	NA	TRBV4-3	TRBJ2-5	CASSQDPGFGAQYF	TGCGCCAGCAGCCAAGATCCTGGGTTCGGGGCCCAGTACTTC
NA	NA	TRBV7-8	TRBJ1-4	CASRVEEVGEKLFF	TGTGCCAGCCGCGTAGAGGAGGTCGGTGAAAAACTGTTTTTT
NA	NA	TRBV5-6	TRBJ1-6	CASSFGGGYNSPLHF	TGTGCCAGCAGCTTTGGGGGAGGCTATAATTCACCCCTCCACTTT
NA	NA	TRBV7-7	TRBJ1-1	CASSLGRNTEAFF	TGTGCCAGCAGCTTAGGCAGGAACACTGAAGCTTTCTTT
NA	TRBD2	TRBV6-1	TRBJ2-1	CASSESRLGLGGNEQFF	TGTGCCAGCAGTGAAAGCCGCCTGGGACTAGGGGGGAATGAGCAGTTCTTC
NA	TRBD1	TRBV7-2	TRBJ2-5	CASSSTGVGETQYF	TGTGCCAGCAGCTCTACAGGGGTGGGAGAGACCCAGTACTTC
many	NA	TRBV4-3	TRBJ2-2	CASSQALVTGELFF	TGCGCCAGCAGCCAAGCCCTAGTTACGGGGGAGCTGTTTTTT
NA	NA	TRBV19	TRBJ1-1	CASSMGGNTEAFF	TGTGCCAGTAGTATGGGGGGGAACACTGAAGCTTTCTTT
NA	TRBD1	TRBV5-1	TRBJ1-2	CASSFGTGVGSYGYTF	TGCGCCAGCAGCTTCGGGACAGGGGTTGGTAGCTATGGCTACACCTTC
NA	NA	TRBV18	TRBJ2-2	CASSLSRGSNTGELFF	TGTGCCAGCTCCTTATCTCGGGGTTCGAACACCGGGGAGCTGTTTTTT
once	NA	TRBV11-3	TRBJ2-3	CASSLDSGTDTQYF	TGTGCCAGCAGCTTAGATTCAGGGACAGATACGCAGTATTTT
NA	TRBD1	TRBV18	TRBJ1-5	CASSQLPQTGAANQPQHF	TGTGCCAGCTCACAACTACCCCAAACAGGGGCGGCCAATCAGCCCCAGCATTTT
NA	NA	TRBV5-6	TRBJ2-2	CASHGPGGKNTGELFF	TGTGCCAGCCACGGGCCCGGAGGAAAGAACACCGGGGAGCTGTTTTTT
many	TRBD2	TRBV15	TRBJ2-3	CATSDGGGTDTQYF	TGTGCCACCAGCGACGGGGGGGGCACAGATACGCAGTATTTT
few	NA	TRBV29-1	TRBJ2-1	CSVGGDYSYNEQFF	TGCAGCGTTGGAGGTGATTACTCCTACAATGAGCAGTTCTTC
NA	TRBD2	TRBV4-1	TRBJ2-3	CASRLGLAGGLSTDTQYF	TGCGCCAGCAGATTGGGACTAGCGGGAGGTCTGAGCACAGATACGCAGTATTTT
NA	NA	TRBV13	TRBJ2-1	CASSPSTTGFHEQFF	TGTGCCAGCAGCCCCTCTACTACAGGGTTCCATGAGCAGTTCTTC
NA	NA	TRBV20-1	TRBJ1-2	CSAAGYGYTF	TGCAGTGCTGCAGGGTATGGCTACACCTTC
NA	NA	TRBV3-1/TRBV3-2	TRBJ1-3	CASSPRRSGNTIYF	TGTGCCAGCAGCCCTAGAAGATCTGGAAACACCATATATTTT
few	TRBD1	TRBV5-6	TRBJ1-1	CASSPDRGLRGTEAFF	TGTGCCAGCAGCCCAGACAGGGGGCTGAGGGGCACTGAAGCTTTCTTT
few	NA	TRBV21-1	TRBJ1-2	CASSSHRDRGICFGYTF	TGTGCCAGCAGCAGCCACCGGGACAGGGGAATTTGTTTCGGCTACACCTTC
NA	NA	TRBV27	TRBJ1-6	CASSLSPFSYNSPLHF	TGTGCCAGCAGTTTATCCCCCTTTAGCTATAATTCACCCCTCCACTTT
NA	NA	TRBV6-5	TRBJ2-5	CASSYQGPRETQYF	TGTGCCAGCAGTTATCAGGGTCCTCGGGAGACCCAGTACTTC
NA	NA	TRBV19	TRBJ1-2	CASSIDPLKWQSYGYTF	TGTGCCAGTAGTATAGATCCCTTAAAGTGGCAGTCCTATGGCTACACCTTC
NA	NA	TRBV12-3/TRBV12-4	TRBJ2-3	CASTPPHTDTQYF	TGTGCCAGCACCCCCCCCCACACAGATACGCAGTATTTT
NA	NA	TRBV6-4	TRBJ2-2	CASALSNTGELFF	TGTGCCTCCGCTCTATCGAACACCGGGGAGCTGTTTTTT
once	TRBD1	TRBV2	TRBJ1-1	CASSSRQGMDTWYTEAFF	TGTGCCAGCAGCTCCCGACAGGGGATGGATACTTGGTACACTGAAGCTTTCTTT
NA	NA	TRBV9	TRBJ1-1	CASSTTGGSMNTEAFF	TGTGCCAGCAGCACGACGGGGGGCTCGATGAACACTGAAGCTTTCTTT
NA	TRBD1	TRBV19	TRBJ1-1	CASSGQAKMTTEAFF	TGTGCCAGTTCAGGACAGGCCAAGATGACTACTGAAGCTTTCTTT
NA	NA	TRBV28	TRBJ1-1	CASNPGQNTEAFF	TGTGCCAGCAACCCAGGCCAGAACACTGAAGCTTTCTTT
NA	TRBD2	TRBV2	TRBJ2-5	CASSDPRVGGGRETQYF	TGTGCCAGCAGTGACCCCCGGGTTGGTGGCGGGAGAGAGACCCAGTACTTC
NA	TRBD1	TRBV20-1	TRBJ1-5	CSASPIGTGGQPQHF	TGCAGTGCTAGTCCCATCGGGACAGGGGGTCAGCCCCAGCATTTT